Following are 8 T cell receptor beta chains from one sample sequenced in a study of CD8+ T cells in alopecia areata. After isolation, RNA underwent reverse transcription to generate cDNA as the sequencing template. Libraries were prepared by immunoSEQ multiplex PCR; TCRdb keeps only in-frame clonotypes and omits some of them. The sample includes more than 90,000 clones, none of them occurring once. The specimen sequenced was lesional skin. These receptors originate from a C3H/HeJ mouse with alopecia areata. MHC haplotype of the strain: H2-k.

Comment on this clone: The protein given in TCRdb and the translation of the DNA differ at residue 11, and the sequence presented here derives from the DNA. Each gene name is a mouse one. CDR3 DNA, as far as it was read: TGTGCCTGGAGTCCTCAGGGGGCTGATTCGCCC. Translating gives CAWSPQGADSP. The whole CDR3 is CAWSPQGADSPLYF. This chain connects TRBV31 to TRBJ1-6; 8 nucleotides line up with TRBD1. The sequence runs out 3 residues before the end of the CDR3; the remainder is reconstructed from the germline J gene. TRBJ1-6 is an open reading frame whose function is uncertain. V trimming: 1 base; J trimming: 8 bases; junction bases outside the gene matches: 4. Germline values: CDR1 GKSSPN, CDR2 SITVG. The CDR3 extends over 14 amino acids.

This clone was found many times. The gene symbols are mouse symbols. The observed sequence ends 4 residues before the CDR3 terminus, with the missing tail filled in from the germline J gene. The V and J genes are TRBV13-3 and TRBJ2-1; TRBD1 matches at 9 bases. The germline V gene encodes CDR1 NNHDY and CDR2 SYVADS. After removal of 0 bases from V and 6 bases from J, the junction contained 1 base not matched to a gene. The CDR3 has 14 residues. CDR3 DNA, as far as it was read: TGTGCCAGCAGTGATGTGGACAGGGGTGCT. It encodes CASSDVDRGA. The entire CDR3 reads CASSDVDRGAEQFF.

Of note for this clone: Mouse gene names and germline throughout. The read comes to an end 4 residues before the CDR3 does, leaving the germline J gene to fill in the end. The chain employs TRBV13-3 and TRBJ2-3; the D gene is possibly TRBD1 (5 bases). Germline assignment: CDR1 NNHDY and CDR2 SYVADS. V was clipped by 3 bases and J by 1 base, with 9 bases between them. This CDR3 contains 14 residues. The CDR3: CASSVQGGAETLYF. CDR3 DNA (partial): TGTGCCAGCAGTGTCCAGGGCGGTGCAGAA.

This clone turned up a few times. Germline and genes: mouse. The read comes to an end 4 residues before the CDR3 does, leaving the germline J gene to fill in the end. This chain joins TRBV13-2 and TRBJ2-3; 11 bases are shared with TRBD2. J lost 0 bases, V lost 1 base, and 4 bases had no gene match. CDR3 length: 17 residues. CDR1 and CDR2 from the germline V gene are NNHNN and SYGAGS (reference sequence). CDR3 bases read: TGTGCCAGCGGTGATATGGGACTGGGGGCTAGTGCAGAA. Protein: CASGDMGLGASAE. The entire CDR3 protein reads CASGDMGLGASAETLYF.

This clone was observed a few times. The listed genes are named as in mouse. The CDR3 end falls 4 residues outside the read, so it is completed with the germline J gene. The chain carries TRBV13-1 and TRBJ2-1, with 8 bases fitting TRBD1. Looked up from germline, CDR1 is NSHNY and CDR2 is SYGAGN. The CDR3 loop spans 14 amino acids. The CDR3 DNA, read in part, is TGTGCCAGCAGTGAGCCTACAGGGGGAGCT. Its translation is CASSEPTGGA. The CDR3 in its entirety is CASSEPTGGAEQFF.

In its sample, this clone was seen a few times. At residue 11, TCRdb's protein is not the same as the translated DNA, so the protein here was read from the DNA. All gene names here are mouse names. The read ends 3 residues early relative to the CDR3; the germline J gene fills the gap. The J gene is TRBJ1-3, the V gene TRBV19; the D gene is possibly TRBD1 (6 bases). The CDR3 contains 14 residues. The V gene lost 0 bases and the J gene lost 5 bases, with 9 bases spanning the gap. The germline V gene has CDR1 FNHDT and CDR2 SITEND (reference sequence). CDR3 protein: CASSIDGTRNTLYF. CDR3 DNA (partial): TGTGCCAGCAGTATAGATGGGACAAGAAATACG.

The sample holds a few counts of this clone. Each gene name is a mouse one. CDR3 region: CASRSTGGDEQYF. The DNA read from the CDR3 is TGTGCCAGCAGGTCGACTGGGGGGGAT. The V call is TRBV13-3, the J call TRBJ2-7; 11 positions match TRBD2. The read comes to an end 4 residues before the CDR3 does, leaving the germline J gene to fill in the end. This CDR3 is built from 13 residues. In germline, CDR1 is NNHDY, CDR2 SYVADS.

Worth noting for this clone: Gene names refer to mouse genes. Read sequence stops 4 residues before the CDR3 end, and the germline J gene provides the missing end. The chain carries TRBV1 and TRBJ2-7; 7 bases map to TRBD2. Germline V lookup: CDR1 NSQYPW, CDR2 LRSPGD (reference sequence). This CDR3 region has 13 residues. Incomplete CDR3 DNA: TGCACCTGCAGTGCTGGACTGGAATAT. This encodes CTCSAGLEY. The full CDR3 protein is CTCSAGLEYEQYF.